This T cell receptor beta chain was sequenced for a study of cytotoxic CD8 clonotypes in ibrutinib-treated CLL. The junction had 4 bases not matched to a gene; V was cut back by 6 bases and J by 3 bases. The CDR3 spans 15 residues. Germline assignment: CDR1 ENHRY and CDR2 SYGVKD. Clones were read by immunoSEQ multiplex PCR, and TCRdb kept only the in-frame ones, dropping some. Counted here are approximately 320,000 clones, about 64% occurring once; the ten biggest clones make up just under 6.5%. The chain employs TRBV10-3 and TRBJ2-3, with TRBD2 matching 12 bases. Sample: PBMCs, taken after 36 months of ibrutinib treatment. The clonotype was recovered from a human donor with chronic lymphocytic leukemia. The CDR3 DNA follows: TGTGCCATCAGAATAGGACTAGCGGGAACAGATACGCAGTATTTT. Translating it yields CAIRIGLAGTDTQYF.